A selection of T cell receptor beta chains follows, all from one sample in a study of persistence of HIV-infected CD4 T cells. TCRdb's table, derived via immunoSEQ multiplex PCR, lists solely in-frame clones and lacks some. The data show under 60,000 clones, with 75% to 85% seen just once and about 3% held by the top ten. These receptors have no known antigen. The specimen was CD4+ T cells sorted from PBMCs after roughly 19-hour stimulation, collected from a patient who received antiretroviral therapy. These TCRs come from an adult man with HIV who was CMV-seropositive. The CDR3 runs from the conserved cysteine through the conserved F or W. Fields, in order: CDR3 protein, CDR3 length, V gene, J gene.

cdr3_aa: CSALADTQYF
cdr3_length: 10
v_call: TRBV20-1
j_call: TRBJ2-3

cdr3_aa: CASSHAPGLAVDTQYF
cdr3_length: 16
v_call: TRBV3-1/TRBV3-2
j_call: TRBJ2-3

cdr3_aa: CAWSRPPTGANNSPLHF
cdr3_length: 17
v_call: TRBV30
j_call: TRBJ1-6

cdr3_aa: CASSLLAGSYNEQFF
cdr3_length: 15
v_call: TRBV3-1/TRBV3-2
j_call: TRBJ2-1

cdr3_aa: CASSPPETGDFATNEKLFF
cdr3_length: 19
v_call: TRBV18
j_call: TRBJ1-4

cdr3_aa: CASSIPPRTEASTDTQYF
cdr3_length: 18
v_call: TRBV19
j_call: TRBJ2-3

cdr3_aa: CASSAGGAGLYGYTF
cdr3_length: 15
v_call: TRBV6-5
j_call: TRBJ1-2

cdr3_aa: CASSPKTGASGANVLTF
cdr3_length: 17
v_call: TRBV18
j_call: TRBJ2-6

cdr3_aa: CAISRPRATGNTEAFF
cdr3_length: 16
v_call: TRBV10-3
j_call: TRBJ1-1

cdr3_aa: CAWKVIGQGDSYEQFF
cdr3_length: 16
v_call: TRBV30
j_call: TRBJ2-1

cdr3_aa: CASSFTLTASYNSPLHF
cdr3_length: 17
v_call: TRBV27
j_call: TRBJ1-6

cdr3_aa: CASSLDRGNRYTF
cdr3_length: 13
v_call: TRBV14
j_call: TRBJ1-2

cdr3_aa: CASSTPGLLYEQYF
cdr3_length: 14
v_call: TRBV28
j_call: TRBJ2-7

cdr3_aa: CASSSDRVWSEQYF
cdr3_length: 14
v_call: TRBV5-4
j_call: TRBJ2-7

cdr3_aa: CASGNSYEQYF
cdr3_length: 11
v_call: TRBV6-5
j_call: TRBJ2-7

cdr3_aa: CAWSVPGPQSGNTIYF
cdr3_length: 16
v_call: TRBV30
j_call: TRBJ1-3

cdr3_aa: CATRSGGDPTDTQYF
cdr3_length: 15
v_call: TRBV10-3
j_call: TRBJ2-3

cdr3_aa: CASRKDSATNEKLFF
cdr3_length: 15
v_call: TRBV6-4
j_call: TRBJ1-4

cdr3_aa: CSVEPGWDGYTF
cdr3_length: 12
v_call: TRBV29-1
j_call: TRBJ1-2

cdr3_aa: CASSYNPAYEQYF
cdr3_length: 13
v_call: TRBV6-2/TRBV6-3
j_call: TRBJ2-7

cdr3_aa: CASSYRPYYEQYF
cdr3_length: 13
v_call: TRBV6-2/TRBV6-3
j_call: TRBJ2-7

cdr3_aa: CASSLEPTGGRGYTF
cdr3_length: 15
v_call: TRBV5-4
j_call: TRBJ1-2

cdr3_aa: CASSYSGRARTGTGDTEAFF
cdr3_length: 20
v_call: TRBV6-2/TRBV6-3
j_call: TRBJ1-1

cdr3_aa: CASSLNTGKNEQFF
cdr3_length: 14
v_call: TRBV4-1
j_call: TRBJ2-1

cdr3_aa: CASTTRSSSGNTIYF
cdr3_length: 15
v_call: TRBV6-6
j_call: TRBJ1-3

cdr3_aa: CASRAEQGGTEAFF
cdr3_length: 14
v_call: TRBV2
j_call: TRBJ1-1

cdr3_aa: CASSPLTSGSRHEQYF
cdr3_length: 16
v_call: TRBV27
j_call: TRBJ2-7

cdr3_aa: CASSPRQGRAFF
cdr3_length: 12
v_call: TRBV9
j_call: TRBJ1-1